This T cell receptor beta chain comes out of a study of blood T cell repertoires in COVID-19. Whole-study context: Italy, Spain and the United States were the sources of the convalescent and acute COVID-19 samples. Sources were T cells, B-cell-depleted T cells, or PBMCs; the material itself was cDNA or gDNA.

In the authors' methods: Researchers report that nucleated cell counts were estimated from reference gene primer amplification. Here immunoSEQ multiplex PCR was the method, and the copy in TCRdb shows in-frame clones only, minus some. D and trimming were read from the DNA, whereas the V and J calls and clone size are those reported in that table. The profile shows around 250,000 clones, roughly 84% of them singletons. Germline CDR1 SGHRS, CDR2 YFSETQ. V was trimmed by 2 bases and J by 2 bases, leaving 8 bases between them. The CDR3 extends over 14 amino acids. Sequenced input: peripheral blood. This receptor was identified in a woman aged 18-29 years with acute or convalescent COVID-19. J is TRBJ1-5 and V is TRBV5-1, with unresolved D. The CDR3 loop reads CASSFGEGNQPQHF. CDR3 bases: TGCGCCAGCAGCTTTGGAGAGGGCAATCAGCCCCAGCATTTT.